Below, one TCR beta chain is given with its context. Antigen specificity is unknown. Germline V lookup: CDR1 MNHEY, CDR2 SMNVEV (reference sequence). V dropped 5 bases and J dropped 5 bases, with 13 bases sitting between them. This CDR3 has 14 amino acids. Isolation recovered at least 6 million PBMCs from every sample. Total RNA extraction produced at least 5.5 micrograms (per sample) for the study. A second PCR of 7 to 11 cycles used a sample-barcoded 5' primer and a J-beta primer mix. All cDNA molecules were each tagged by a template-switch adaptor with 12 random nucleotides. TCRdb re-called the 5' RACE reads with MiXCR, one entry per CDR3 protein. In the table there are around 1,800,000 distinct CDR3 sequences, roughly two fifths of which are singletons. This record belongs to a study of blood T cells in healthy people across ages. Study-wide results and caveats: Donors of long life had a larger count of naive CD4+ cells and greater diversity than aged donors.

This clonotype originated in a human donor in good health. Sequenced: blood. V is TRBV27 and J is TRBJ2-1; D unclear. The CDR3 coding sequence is TGTGCCAGCAGTCTCCGGACGACCGACAATGAGCAGTTCTTC. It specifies CASSLRTTDNEQFF.